The entry below describes one TCR beta chain. Its antigen remains unknown. V shed 4 bases, J shed 7 bases, and the junction held 12 bases outside the gene matches. The CDR3 has 16 residues. Per germline, CDR1 SGHVS and CDR2 FQNEAQ. This specimen comes from a study of immune evolution from preneoplasia to lung adenocarcinoma. Patients had resection in Japan or China between 2014 and 2017. Histologic diagnosis was independently verified by two lung pathologists. Sequencing used immunoSEQ multiplex PCR; TCRdb keeps in-frame clones, though not all of them. The table records approximately 7,900 clones, 78% of them present only once. Whole-study results and caveats: Clonality was highest in normal lung, lower in later-stage lesions apparently. Normal lung had the highest top T cell clone frequencies.

This receptor was identified in an older person with lung adenocarcinoma. This chain links TRBV7-8 with TRBJ2-3, with TRBD2 identical over 9 bases. Material for sequencing was FFPE adjacent normal lung tissue. The CDR3 region is CASSSLAGGPRNTQYF. CDR3 nucleotide sequence: TGTGCCAGCAGCTCCCTCGCGGGAGGGCCGAGGAATACGCAGTATTTT.